This is a list of T cell receptor beta chains from one sample in a study of shared clonotypes between healthy human individuals. Sequencing was performed with immunoSEQ multiplex PCR; in TCRdb, only in-frame clones are kept and a portion is missing. The table shows approximately 530,000 clones, with about 96% occurring only once. Sequencing input: naive CD4+ T cells sorted from blood. These TCRs come from a woman aged 25 to 39 in good health. The CDR3 runs from the conserved cysteine through the conserved F or W. Fields, in order: V gene, clone size, CDR3 protein. Clone size is stated in some rows and not others, as once, few, many or a class when expanded.

v_gene: TRBV7-9; abundance: .; CDR3aa: CASSLSAGRKNEQFF
v_gene: TRBV9; abundance: .; CDR3aa: CASSVGHQNNQPQHF
v_gene: TRBV29-1; abundance: .; CDR3aa: CSAGYPRTSAGELFF
v_gene: TRBV6-6; abundance: .; CDR3aa: CASSSTAGGVQPQHF
v_gene: TRBV9; abundance: .; CDR3aa: CASSVVWNTGELFF
v_gene: TRBV19; abundance: .; CDR3aa: CASSGTVTYEQYF
v_gene: TRBV5-8; abundance: .; CDR3aa: CASSRGGGDDTQYF
v_gene: TRBV15; abundance: .; CDR3aa: CATSRLAGGSYNEQFF
v_gene: TRBV2; abundance: few; CDR3aa: CASRHEGGSGEQFF
v_gene: TRBV14; abundance: .; CDR3aa: CASSQGQGSGNTIYF
v_gene: TRBV9; abundance: .; CDR3aa: CASSVSGINEKLFF
v_gene: TRBV18; abundance: once; CDR3aa: CASSPPLAGGSDTQYF
v_gene: TRBV18; abundance: once; CDR3aa: CASSPGNSNEKLFF
v_gene: TRBV11-3; abundance: .; CDR3aa: CASSTGTYEQYF
v_gene: TRBV28; abundance: .; CDR3aa: CASSSSGRAQEQYF
v_gene: TRBV5-1; abundance: .; CDR3aa: CASSTRTGGNTEAFF
v_gene: TRBV5-8; abundance: .; CDR3aa: CASSLAVDTEAFF
v_gene: TRBV13; abundance: .; CDR3aa: CASSLGGRSYNEQFF
v_gene: TRBV14; abundance: .; CDR3aa: CASSSGWGYEQYF
v_gene: TRBV6-5; abundance: .; CDR3aa: CASRMTVNTEAFF
v_gene: TRBV7-8; abundance: .; CDR3aa: CASSVQGNSPLHF
v_gene: TRBV2; abundance: once; CDR3aa: CASRWTGRFGNEKLFF
v_gene: TRBV19; abundance: .; CDR3aa: CASSNQGSITGELFF
v_gene: TRBV28; abundance: once; CDR3aa: CASSLGTGPYEQYF
v_gene: TRBV11-2; abundance: .; CDR3aa: CASRTWASGAEAFF
v_gene: TRBV29-1; abundance: .; CDR3aa: CSVGESNQPQHF
v_gene: TRBV5-1; abundance: .; CDR3aa: CASSSGTSGYNEQFF
v_gene: TRBV5-1; abundance: .; CDR3aa: CASSASTGGEPQHF
v_gene: TRBV13; abundance: .; CDR3aa: CASSLGDRGKVGTIYF
v_gene: TRBV18; abundance: .; CDR3aa: CASSPGDGGREAFF
v_gene: TRBV11-2; abundance: .; CDR3aa: CASSSRTGEKLFF
v_gene: TRBV6-5; abundance: once; CDR3aa: CASKQTGGGTEAFF
v_gene: TRBV7-2; abundance: .; CDR3aa: CASSPGQGREKLFF
v_gene: TRBV7-8; abundance: .; CDR3aa: CASSLVGGENTEAFF
v_gene: TRBV21-1; abundance: .; CDR3aa: CASSKPGFGKSHLGANVLTF
v_gene: TRBV14; abundance: .; CDR3aa: CASSQDTADTDTQYF
v_gene: TRBV2; abundance: .; CDR3aa: CASSVESGPTYEQYF
v_gene: TRBV18; abundance: .; CDR3aa: CASSMDSQSGYTF
v_gene: TRBV5-1; abundance: .; CDR3aa: CASSLGSHQPQHF
v_gene: TRBV21-1; abundance: .; CDR3aa: CASSKMGLGTGELFF
v_gene: TRBV28; abundance: .; CDR3aa: CASLRGRPTPNEKLFF
v_gene: TRBV28; abundance: .; CDR3aa: CASSTSYLEQFF
v_gene: TRBV5-1; abundance: .; CDR3aa: CASSFGRLAANNEQFF
v_gene: TRBV2; abundance: .; CDR3aa: CASRTEYNEQFF
v_gene: TRBV5-1; abundance: .; CDR3aa: CASSLGGHENQPQHF
v_gene: TRBV10-3; abundance: .; CDR3aa: CAIRGEDEKLFF
v_gene: TRBV5-1; abundance: .; CDR3aa: CASSLRQGYEKLFF
v_gene: TRBV5-1; abundance: .; CDR3aa: CASSQSGNTGELFF
v_gene: TRBV6-5; abundance: few; CDR3aa: CASSYGGAANYGYTF
v_gene: TRBV7-2; abundance: once; CDR3aa: CASRDRANYGYTF
v_gene: TRBV7-8; abundance: .; CDR3aa: CASSLPWGDSYNEQFF
v_gene: TRBV28; abundance: .; CDR3aa: CASRSRQGPGANVLTF
v_gene: TRBV2; abundance: few; CDR3aa: CASGGEYF
v_gene: TRBV11-2; abundance: .; CDR3aa: CASSLVGLAGGGYF
v_gene: TRBV4-1; abundance: .; CDR3aa: CASRRADQETQYF
v_gene: TRBV7-9; abundance: .; CDR3aa: CASSLRTEAFF
v_gene: TRBV28; abundance: .; CDR3aa: CASRKGTGTVQPQHF
v_gene: TRBV28; abundance: .; CDR3aa: CASSLPQETYSGNTIYF